A selection of T cell receptor beta chains follows, all from one sample in a study of blood T cell repertoires in COVID-19. Profiled with immunoSEQ multiplex PCR; TCRdb holds only in-frame clones, not every one. The sample has fewer than 350,000 clones, 85% seen once. What was sequenced was PBMCs or T cells enriched from blood (not recorded which). The receptors stem from a young woman who had been exposed to COVID-19. Each CDR3 is given with its conserved first and last residue. D genes are given only for firm matches. Only part of the rows carry a size: once, few, many, or a class if the clone is expanded.

TRBJ1-6	-	TRBD1	TRBV5-4	CASSLEGTGYNSPLHF	TGTGCCAGCAGCTTGGAAGGGACAGGGTATAATTCACCCCTCCACTTT
TRBJ1-1	-	-	TRBV6-5	CVVRTANTEAFF	TGTGTCGTCCGGACAGCGAACACTGAAGCTTTCTTT
TRBJ2-2	-	TRBD1	TRBV19	CASSHGTGLSGELFF	TGTGCCAGTAGTCATGGGACAGGGTTATCCGGGGAGCTGTTTTTT
TRBJ2-5	-	TRBD2	TRBV6-1	CASSDRTGGETQYF	TGTGCCAGCAGTGACCGGACGGGAGGGGAGACCCAGTACTTC
TRBJ2-4	-	TRBD2	TRBV3-1/TRBV3-2	CASSTGLAGIGNIQYF	TGTGCCAGCAGTACAGGACTAGCGGGGATAGGAAACATTCAGTACTTC
TRBJ1-2	-	TRBD1	TRBV13	CASSGTGWSYDGYTF	TGTGCCAGCAGCGGGACAGGGTGGTCATACGATGGCTACACCTTC
TRBJ2-7	-	-	TRBV3-1/TRBV3-2	CASSQDGGGGNPEQYF	TGTGCCAGCAGCCAAGATGGCGGGGGCGGGAACCCCGAGCAGTACTTC
TRBJ2-1	once	TRBD2	TRBV2	CASRGTSGRFYNEQFF	TGTGCCAGCAGGGGGACTAGCGGGAGATTCTACAATGAGCAGTTCTTC
TRBJ1-5	-	TRBD1	TRBV5-4	CASSSRDRPNQPQHF	TGTGCCAGCAGCTCAAGGGACAGGCCCAATCAGCCCCAGCATTTT
TRBJ1-1	many	TRBD1	TRBV11-3	CASSPGQGGTEAFF	TGTGCCAGCAGTCCCGGACAGGGGGGGACTGAAGCTTTCTTT
TRBJ1-2	-	-	TRBV5-4	CASSLGHPDTNYGYTF	TGTGCCAGCAGCTTGGGACACCCCGACACCAATTATGGCTACACCTTC
TRBJ2-1	-	TRBD1	TRBV28	CASSLRTGGLKEQFF	TGTGCCAGCAGTTTAAGGACAGGGGGCCTGAAGGAGCAGTTCTTC
TRBJ1-2	once	-	TRBV7-2	CASSSPNGLNYGYTF	TGTGCCAGCAGCTCCCCCAACGGACTTAACTATGGCTACACCTTC
TRBJ2-7	-	-	TRBV14	CASSQEQGFTEQYF	TGTGCCAGCAGCCAAGAACAGGGATTTACCGAGCAGTACTTC
TRBJ1-5	-	TRBD1	TRBV30	CAWSRQGAVGMAQHF	TGTGCCTGGAGCCGACAGGGGGCGGTGGGAATGGCCCAGCATTTT
TRBJ1-1	-	TRBD1	TRBV25-1	CASSGGGLNTEAFF	TGTGCCAGCAGTGGAGGGGGCTTGAACACTGAAGCTTTCTTT
TRBJ2-3	-	TRBD2	TRBV6-6	CASSRIGFSGGAVDTQYF	TGTGCCAGCAGTCGAATAGGCTTTAGCGGGGGGGCGGTAGATACGCAGTATTTT
TRBJ2-2	-	TRBD2	TRBV7-9	CASSSTSGITGELFF	TGTGCCAGCAGCTCGACTAGCGGGATCACCGGGGAGCTGTTTTTT
TRBJ1-4	-	-	TRBV5-6	CASSFRVDEKLFF	TGTGCCAGCAGCTTCAGGGTGGATGAAAAACTGTTTTTT
TRBJ1-2	few	-	TRBV2	CASPEGGYGYTF	TGTGCCAGTCCTGAAGGGGGCTATGGCTACACCTTC
TRBJ1-2	-	TRBD1	TRBV4-3	CASSLFIDRGQGGYTF	TGCGCCAGCAGCCTTTTCATTGACAGGGGGCAAGGCGGCTACACCTTC
TRBJ2-7	-	-	TRBV3-1/TRBV3-2	CASSLLSGHSGEQYF	TGTGCCAGCAGCCTCCTAAGTGGTCATTCGGGGGAGCAGTACTTC